Listed below are T cell receptor beta chains from one sample, sequenced in a study of blood T cell repertoires in COVID-19. Measured with immunoSEQ multiplex PCR; TCRdb has only the in-frame clones, and not every one. The repertoire has 100,000 to 120,000 clones, more than 80% of them found once; the top ten carry around 4.5%. Sequencing was done on a sample of peripheral blood. All receptors come from a woman aged 50 to 60 with acute or convalescent COVID-19. Both conserved end residues are part of each CDR3. A D gene is named only where the DNA matches it firmly. Part of the rows lack a size; the others show once, few, many or a class for expanded clones.

clone size	J gene	D gene	V gene	CDR3 DNA	CDR3 protein
NA	TRBJ2-2	NA	TRBV28	TGTGCCAGCAGTCCGATTGGGACAACTAACACCGGGGAGCTGTTTTTT	CASSPIGTTNTGELFF
NA	TRBJ1-5	NA	TRBV21-1	TGTGCCAGCAGCACAAGGGAGACCAATCAGCCCCAGCATTTT	CASSTRETNQPQHF
NA	TRBJ1-2	TRBD1	TRBV5-1	TGCGCCAGCAGCTTAGGACAGGCTAACTATGGCTACACCTTC	CASSLGQANYGYTF
once	TRBJ2-2	NA	TRBV30	TGTGCCTGGACCCGCCGGGACTACACCGGGGAGCTGTTTTTT	CAWTRRDYTGELFF
NA	TRBJ2-1	NA	TRBV5-6	TGTGCCAGCAGCTCTGACTCTTACAATGAGCAGTTCTTC	CASSSDSYNEQFF
NA	TRBJ1-2	NA	TRBV9	TGTGCCAGCAGCGTAGTTGAGGGAGCCCATGGCTACACCTTC	CASSVVEGAHGYTF
NA	TRBJ1-4	NA	TRBV7-9	TGTGCCAGCAGCTTAAGGGGGGGTGATGAAAAACTGTTTTTT	CASSLRGGDEKLFF
NA	TRBJ1-2	NA	TRBV28	TGTGCCAGCAGTTTATACTCTTATACACAGGGATCAATTATCGGCTACACCTTC	CASSLYSYTQGSIIGYTF
NA	TRBJ2-5	TRBD2	TRBV6-6	TGTGCCAGCGTTCTAGCGGGGGGAGGAGAGACCCAGTACTTC	CASVLAGGGETQYF
NA	TRBJ2-1	TRBD2	TRBV7-9	TGTGCCAGCAGTCGTAGCGGGAGTGGTTACAATGAGCAGTTCTTC	CASSRSGSGYNEQFF
NA	TRBJ2-3	NA	TRBV28	TGTGCCAGCAGTTTTGTTGCGGGGGCAGTGGATACGCAGTATTTT	CASSFVAGAVDTQYF
NA	TRBJ1-5	NA	TRBV15	TGTGCCACCAGCAGAGATATAACAGGGAATCAGCCCCAGCATTTT	CATSRDITGNQPQHF
NA	TRBJ2-2	TRBD2	TRBV4-1	TGCGCCAGCAGCCAAGAGGGGGGGTCGAACACCGGGGAGCTGTTTTTT	CASSQEGGSNTGELFF
NA	TRBJ1-6	TRBD1	TRBV4-1	TGCGCCAGCAGCCCTATACCGGGACAGGGTAATTCACCCCTCCACTTT	CASSPIPGQGNSPLHF
NA	TRBJ1-4	NA	TRBV27	TGTGCCAGCAGTCGACGACAGTCAAATGAAAAACTGTTTTTT	CASSRRQSNEKLFF
NA	TRBJ1-2	TRBD1	TRBV5-6	TGTGCCAGCAGCTTGAGACAGGGGGCTGGGGACTATGGCTACACCTTC	CASSLRQGAGDYGYTF
NA	TRBJ1-5	NA	TRBV4-1	TGCGCCAGCAGCCAAGATGGGGGACTCAATCAGCCCCAGCATTTT	CASSQDGGLNQPQHF
NA	TRBJ1-5	NA	TRBV23-1	TGCGCCAGCAGCCCCAGGGTCAGACAGTGGGGTCAGCCCCAGCATTTT	CASSPRVRQWGQPQHF
NA	TRBJ2-7	NA	TRBV11-2	TGTGCCAGCAGTCCCCTGGGAGGTAGCGATAGGTACGAGCAGTACTTC	CASSPLGGSDRYEQYF
NA	TRBJ1-2	NA	TRBV30	TGTGCCTGGAGCGGAAACGCAGCGGGGGGCTACACCTTC	CAWSGNAAGGYTF
NA	TRBJ2-3	NA	TRBV2	TGTGCCAGCAGCGCCAGGGAAACTAGCACAGATACGCAGTATTTT	CASSARETSTDTQYF
NA	TRBJ1-2	NA	TRBV5-6	TGTGCCAGCAGCTTCAACAACGGGGTAGGCTATGGCTACACCTTC	CASSFNNGVGYGYTF
NA	TRBJ2-1	TRBD2	TRBV27	TGTGCCAGCAGTTTGTACTTTGGGACTAGCCCCAACAATGAGCAGTTCTTC	CASSLYFGTSPNNEQFF
NA	TRBJ2-1	NA	TRBV13	TGTGCCAGCAGCTTACGGGGGACCAATGAGCAGTTCTTC	CASSLRGTNEQFF
NA	TRBJ2-7	TRBD1	TRBV4-1	TGCGCCAGCAGCCAACTCCCTGGCGGGACAGGAGGCTACGAGCAGTACTTC	CASSQLPGGTGGYEQYF
NA	TRBJ2-1	TRBD2	TRBV25-1	TGTGCCAGCAACCCTAGCGGCGTCGGGAGCTCCTACAATGAGCAGTTCTTC	CASNPSGVGSSYNEQFF
once	TRBJ1-2	NA	TRBV21-1	TGTGCCAGCAGCAGACAAAAACCCAGGGGTAACTATGGCTACACCTTC	CASSRQKPRGNYGYTF
NA	TRBJ1-6	NA	TRBV12-3/TRBV12-4	TGTGCCAGCAGTCCAGGGGAGCACTCACCCCTCCACTTT	CASSPGEHSPLHF
NA	TRBJ1-4	NA	TRBV27	TGTGCCAGCAAGGACAGCATTAATGAAAAACTGTTTTTT	CASKDSINEKLFF
NA	TRBJ1-5	NA	TRBV12-3/TRBV12-4	TGTGCCAGCAGTTTAAGCAGCAATCAGCCCCAGCATTTT	CASSLSSNQPQHF